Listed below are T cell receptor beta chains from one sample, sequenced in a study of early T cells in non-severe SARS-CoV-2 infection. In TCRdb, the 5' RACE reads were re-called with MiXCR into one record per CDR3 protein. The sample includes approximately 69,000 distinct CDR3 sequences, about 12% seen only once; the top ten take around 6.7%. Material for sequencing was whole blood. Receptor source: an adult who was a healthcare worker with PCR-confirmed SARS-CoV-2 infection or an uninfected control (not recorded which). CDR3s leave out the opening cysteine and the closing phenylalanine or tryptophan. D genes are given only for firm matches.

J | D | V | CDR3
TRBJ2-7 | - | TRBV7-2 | ASSLALTGQY
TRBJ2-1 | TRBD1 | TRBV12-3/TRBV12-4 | ASSFTGQRSYNEQF
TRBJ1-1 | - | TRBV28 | ASSETATPAEAF
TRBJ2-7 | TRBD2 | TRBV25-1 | ASGNSGSAGEQY
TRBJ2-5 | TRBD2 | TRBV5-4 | ASSWGLAVETQY
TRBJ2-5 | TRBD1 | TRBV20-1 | SARPQGQGIMETQY
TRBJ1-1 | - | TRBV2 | ASSAQTNTEAF
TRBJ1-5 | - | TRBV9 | ASSVGNSNQPQH
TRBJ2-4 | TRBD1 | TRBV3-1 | ASTRQGEDIQY
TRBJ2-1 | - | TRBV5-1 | ASSSPSEDNEQF
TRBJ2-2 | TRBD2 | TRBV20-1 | SARGLAGVRTGELF
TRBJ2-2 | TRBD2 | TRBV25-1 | ASSDGGAGELF
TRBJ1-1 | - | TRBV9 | ASSTRQIMNTEAF
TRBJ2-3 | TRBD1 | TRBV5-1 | ASSSGQGFADTQY
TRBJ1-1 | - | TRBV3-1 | ASSQALEAF
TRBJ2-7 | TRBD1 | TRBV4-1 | ASSLGQGGLEQY
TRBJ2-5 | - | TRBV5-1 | ASSLQAAQETQY
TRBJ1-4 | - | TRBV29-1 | SVEDHGDYEKLF
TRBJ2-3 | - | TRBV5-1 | ASSLVGSTDTQY
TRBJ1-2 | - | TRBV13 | ASSSRAEGLIANYGYT
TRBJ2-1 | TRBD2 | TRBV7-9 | ASSLLAGGPGEQF
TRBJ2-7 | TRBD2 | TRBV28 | ASSRLAGTYEQY
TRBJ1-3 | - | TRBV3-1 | ASSQGRLTGNTIY
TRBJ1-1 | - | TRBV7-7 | ASSQGQNTEAF
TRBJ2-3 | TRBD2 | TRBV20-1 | SARDPLAPRTDTQY
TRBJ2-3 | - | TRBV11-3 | ASSFSGATTDTQY
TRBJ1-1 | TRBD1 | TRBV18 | ASSPRTGEDTEAF
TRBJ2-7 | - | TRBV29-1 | SVVGLYFREQY
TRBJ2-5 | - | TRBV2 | ASSVEGETQY
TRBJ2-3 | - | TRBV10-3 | AISESGVDTQY
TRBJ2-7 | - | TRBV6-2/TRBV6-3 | ASSRTVTYEQY
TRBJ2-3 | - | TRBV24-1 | ATRKSGADTQY
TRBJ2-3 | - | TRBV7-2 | ASSLEYADTQY
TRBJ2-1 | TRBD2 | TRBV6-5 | ASSSFRSGRAYNEQF
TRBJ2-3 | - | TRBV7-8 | ASSLRGRTDTQY
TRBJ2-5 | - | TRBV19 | ASSIGRGLETQY